This T cell receptor beta chain is drawn from a study of cytomegalovirus exposure and HLA in healthy donors. Primers for the PCR totalled 60 Vbeta and 13 Jbeta. TCRdb keeps only in-frame clones here, not all; method: immunoSEQ multiplex PCR. The table lists some 100,000 clones, 62% of them singletons. Germline V gene data show CDR1 as SGHDN and CDR2 as FVKESK. The CDR3 totals 14 residues. Trimming took 5 bases from V and 4 from J; bases not matched to a gene: 3. Sequencing input: PBMCs. The J gene is TRBJ1-5, the V gene TRBV14; 9 nucleotides align to TRBD1. This clonotype was obtained from a woman in her 30s in good health and CMV-seropositive. CDR3 nucleotide sequence: TGTGCCAGCAGCTCGACAGGGGGTAATCAGCCCCAGCATTTT. This encodes CASSSTGGNQPQHF.